This is a list of T cell receptor beta chains from one sample in a study of graft-versus-host responses after intestinal transplantation. Repertoires were generated with immunoSEQ multiplex PCR, while TCRdb's copy carries only in-frame clones and drops some. The sample comprises approximately 92,000 clones, around 90% of which are singletons, and around 6% rests with the top ten. No antigen is known for these receptors. Sequencing was performed on unstimulated CD8+ T cells sorted from spleen or lymph node cells, taken before intestinal transplant. These receptors originate from a human donor who received an intestinal transplant. Both conserved end residues are part of each CDR3. Each record gives: J gene, V gene, clone size, D gene, CDR3 DNA, CDR3 protein. A D gene is named only where the DNA matches it firmly. Part of the rows lack a size; the others show once, few, many or a class for expanded clones.

TRBJ2-1 TRBV4-2 - - TGTGCCAGCAGCCAACCACAGGGTGACGATGAGCAGTTCTTC CASSQPQGDDEQFF
TRBJ2-1 TRBV29-1 - TRBD1 TGCAGCGTTGAATTATCGGACAGGGGCAATGAGCAGTTCTTC CSVELSDRGNEQFF
TRBJ1-2 TRBV4-1 - TRBD1 TGCGCCAGCAGCCAATCCGAAGGGACAGGGGCTAACTATGGCTACACCTTC CASSQSEGTGANYGYTF
TRBJ1-5 TRBV15 - TRBD1 TGTGCCACCAGCAGAGAAAGACGGGACAGTAAGAATCAGCCCCAGCATTTT CATSRERRDSKNQPQHF
TRBJ2-7 TRBV2 - - TGTGCCAGACAGGTAGCCCCCGATACCTACGAGCAGTACTTC CARQVAPDTYEQYF
TRBJ2-2 TRBV28 once - TGTGCCAGTGATGGAACCGGGGAGCTGTTTTTT CASDGTGELFF
TRBJ1-5 TRBV5-5 - - TGTGCCAGCAGCTCCCTCCCCCGGGACTCCTATCAGCCCCAGCATTTT CASSSLPRDSYQPQHF
TRBJ2-5 TRBV6-7 - - TGTGCCAGCAGTTACTTGGCGGGAAAGGGGGAAGAGACCCAGTACTTC CASSYLAGKGEETQYF
TRBJ2-5 TRBV15 - TRBD2 TGTGCCACCAGCAAAGGACTAGCGCGAGAGACCCAGTACTTC CATSKGLARETQYF
TRBJ2-5 TRBV4-1 - - TGCGCCAGCAGCCAAGATCCCCCGGCTACCGCACAAGAGACCCAGTACTTC CASSQDPPATAQETQYF